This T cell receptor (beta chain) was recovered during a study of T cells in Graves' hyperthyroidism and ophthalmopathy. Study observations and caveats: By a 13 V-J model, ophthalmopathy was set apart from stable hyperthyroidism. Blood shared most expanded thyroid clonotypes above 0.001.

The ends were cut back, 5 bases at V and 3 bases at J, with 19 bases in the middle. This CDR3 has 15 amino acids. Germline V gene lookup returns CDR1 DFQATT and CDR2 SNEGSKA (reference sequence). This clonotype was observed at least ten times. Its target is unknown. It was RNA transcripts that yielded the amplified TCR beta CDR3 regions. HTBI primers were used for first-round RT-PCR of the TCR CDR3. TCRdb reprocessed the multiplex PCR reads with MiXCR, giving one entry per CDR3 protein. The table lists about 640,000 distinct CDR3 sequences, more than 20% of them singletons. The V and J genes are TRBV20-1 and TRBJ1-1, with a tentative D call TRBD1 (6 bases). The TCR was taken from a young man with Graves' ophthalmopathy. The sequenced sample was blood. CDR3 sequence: CSAQSTGGRDTEAFF. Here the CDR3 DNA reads TGCAGTGCTCAATCGACCGGGGGGCGAGACACTGAAGCTTTCTTT.